This T cell receptor beta chain is drawn from a study of T-cell reconstitution after alpha-beta-depleted transplantation in children. Points from the study as a whole: Diversity and T-cell counts at one year after transplant derived mostly from new T cells. TCRbeta diversity was high at day 60 in some patients (a result of surviving recipient T cells and thymic progenitors). About two months after transplant, alpha-beta T cells reportedly came from several hundred expanded graft clones.

Unique molecular identifiers were incorporated during preparation of the TCRbeta library. In TCRdb, the PCR reads were re-called with MiXCR into one record per CDR3 protein. The data hold some 150,000 distinct CDR3 sequences, with 8.5% to 10% observed a single time. The CDR3 totals 14 residues. Germline assignment: CDR1 SNHLY and CDR2 FYNNEI. The germline V and J ends were trimmed by 4 bases and 7 bases, with 13 bases remaining between them. At least ten counts were recorded for this clonotype. Its antigen is as yet unknown. This sequence joins TRBV2 and TRBJ1-4; TRBD1 is a possible D gene (6 bases). The source material was PBMCs, mostly from graft donor cells, sampled 180 days after TCRalphabeta/CD19-depleted stem cell transplant. The TCR was taken from a female patient under 10 years old who had a stem cell transplant for congenital amegakaryocytic thrombocytopenia, so the T cells may come from the graft donor. CDR3 sequence: CASSVDRSLEKLFF. DNA of the CDR3: TGTGCCAGCAGTGTTGACAGGAGTCTTGAAAAACTGTTTTTT. The full variable domain, completed using reference TRBV2 and TRBJ1-4, is EPEVTQTPSHQVTQMGQEVILRCVPISNHLYFYWYRQILGQKVEFLVSFYNNEISEKSEIFDDQFSVERPDGSNFTLKIRSTKLEDSAMYFCASSVDRSLEKLFFGSGTQLSVL.